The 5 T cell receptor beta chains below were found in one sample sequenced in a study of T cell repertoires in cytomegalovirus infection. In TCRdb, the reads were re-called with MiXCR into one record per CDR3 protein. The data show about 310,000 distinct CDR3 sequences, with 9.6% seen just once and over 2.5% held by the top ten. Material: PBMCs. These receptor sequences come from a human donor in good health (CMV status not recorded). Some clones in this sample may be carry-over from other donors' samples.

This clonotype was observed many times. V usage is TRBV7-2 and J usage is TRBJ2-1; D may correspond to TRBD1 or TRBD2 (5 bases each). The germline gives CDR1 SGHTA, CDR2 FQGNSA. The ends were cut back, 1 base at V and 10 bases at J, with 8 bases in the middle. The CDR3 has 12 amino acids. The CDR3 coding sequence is TGTGCCAGCAGCTTAGTCGGGACCGAGCAGTTCTTC. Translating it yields CASSLVGTEQFF.

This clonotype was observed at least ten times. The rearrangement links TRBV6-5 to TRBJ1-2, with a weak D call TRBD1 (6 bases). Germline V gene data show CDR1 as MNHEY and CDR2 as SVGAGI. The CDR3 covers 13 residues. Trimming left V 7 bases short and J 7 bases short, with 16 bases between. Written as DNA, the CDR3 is TGTGCCAGCACCCCCACAGGGTTTGGTGGCTACACCTTC. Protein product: CASTPTGFGGYTF.

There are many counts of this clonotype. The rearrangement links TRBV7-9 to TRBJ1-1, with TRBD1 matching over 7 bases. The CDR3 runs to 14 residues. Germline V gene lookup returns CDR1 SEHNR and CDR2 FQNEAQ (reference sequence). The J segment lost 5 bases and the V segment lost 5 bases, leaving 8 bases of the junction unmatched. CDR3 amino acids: CASSPRGQRTEAFF. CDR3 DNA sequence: TGTGCCAGCAGCCCTAGGGGGCAACGGACTGAAGCTTTCTTT.

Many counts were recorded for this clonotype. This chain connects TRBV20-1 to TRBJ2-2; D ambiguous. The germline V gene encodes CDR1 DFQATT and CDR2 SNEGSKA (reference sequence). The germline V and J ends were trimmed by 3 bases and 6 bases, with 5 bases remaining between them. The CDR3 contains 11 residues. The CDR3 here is CSARGPGELFF. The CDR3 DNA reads TGCAGTGCTAGGGGTCCCGGGGAGCTGTTTTTT.

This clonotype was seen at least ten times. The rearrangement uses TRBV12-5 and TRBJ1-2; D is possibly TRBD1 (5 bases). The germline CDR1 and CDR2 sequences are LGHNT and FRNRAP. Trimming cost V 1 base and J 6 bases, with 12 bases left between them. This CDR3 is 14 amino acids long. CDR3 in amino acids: CASGLGQMLNGYTF. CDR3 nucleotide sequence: TGTGCTAGTGGTTTGGGACAGATGCTAAATGGCTACACCTTC. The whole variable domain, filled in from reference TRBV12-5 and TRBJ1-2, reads DARVTQTPRHKVTEMGQEVTMRCQPILGHNTVFWYRQTMMQGLELLAYFRNRAPLDDSGMPKDRFSAEMPDATLATLKIQPSEPRDSAVYFCASGLGQMLNGYTFGSGTRLTVV.